Following are 8 T cell receptor beta chains from one sample sequenced in a study of T cell repertoires in cytomegalovirus infection. In TCRdb, the reads were re-called with MiXCR into one record per CDR3 protein. The data contain some 450,000 distinct CDR3 sequences, approximately 31% of them singletons. The specimen sequenced was PBMCs. The receptors shown here come from a human donor in good health (CMV status not recorded). Some clones in this sample may be carry-over from other donors' samples.

This clonotype showed up just a few times. The gene calls are TRBV27 and TRBJ1-6; D is ambiguous. Germline V gives CDR1 MNHEY, CDR2 SMNVEV (reference sequence). Trimming removed 0 bases from V and 5 bases from J, with 8 bases in between. The CDR3 totals 15 residues. CDR3 sequence (DNA): TGTGCCAGCAGTTTATCCGGACGGAATAATTCACCCCTCCACTTT. The encoded protein is CASSLSGRNNSPLHF.

This clonotype has at least ten counts. The gene calls are TRBV11-2 and TRBJ2-7; TRBD1 might be the D (6 bases). This CDR3 is 14 amino acids long. Germline V lookup: CDR1 SGHAT, CDR2 FQNNGV. Deletions cut 3 bases from V and 7 bases from J, with 16 bases between. CDR3 sequence: CASSFSRGHREQYF. The CDR3 DNA reads TGTGCCAGCAGCTTCTCCCGGGGACATCGGGAGCAGTACTTC.

The gene calls are TRBV7-9 and TRBJ2-3, with 13 bases identical to TRBD2. The CDR3 totals 18 residues. Germline V lookup: CDR1 SEHNR, CDR2 FQNEAQ (reference sequence). V dropped 1 base and J dropped 5; count of bases not matched to a gene: 9. The CDR3 DNA follows: TGTGCCAGCAGCTTAGGAGGACGGACTAGCGGGGGTCTAGATACGCAGTATTTT. This encodes CASSLGGRTSGGLDTQYF. The variable domain in full, with the rest retrieved from reference TRBV7-9 and TRBJ2-3, is DTGVSQNPRHKITKRGQNVTFRCDPISEHNRLYWYRQTLGQGPEFLTYFQNEAQLEKSRLLSDRFSAERPKGSFSTLEIQRTEQGDSAMYLCASSLGGRTSGGLDTQYFGPGTRLTVL.

This clonotype appeared a few times. This chain joins TRBV4-3 and TRBJ2-1; D is undetermined. Germline CDR1 reads LGHNA; CDR2 reads YSLEER. The CDR3 has 16 residues. Trimming pared 0 bases from V and 4 bases from J, leaving 13 bases between. The CDR3 DNA is TGCGCCAGCAGCCAAGATATCCCGTCTAGGTACAATGAGCAGTTCTTC. This codes for CASSQDIPSRYNEQFF.

This clonotype was detected ten times or more. The chain combines TRBV5-4 with TRBJ1-4, with D possibly matching TRBD1 (6 bases). The germline V gene encodes CDR1 SGHNT and CDR2 YYREEE (reference sequence). CDR3 size: 19 residues. V was shortened by 3 bases and J by 3 bases, with 24 bases between the two germline ends. For the CDR3, the DNA is TGTGCCAGCAGCTCTAAGACAGGATTTTCGGTTGACGCTAATGAAAAACTGTTTTTT. Its protein is CASSSKTGFSVDANEKLFF.

The chain combines TRBV29-1 with TRBJ1-2; the match to TRBD1 covers 9 bases. Germline trimming cut 1 base from V and 8 bases from J; bases unmatched to any gene: 5. The CDR3 is 13 amino acids. Germline V gives CDR1 SQVTM, CDR2 ANQGSEA. CDR3 sequence reads: CSVEAGTGSGYTF. CDR3 coding DNA: TGCAGCGTTGAAGCAGGGACAGGGAGCGGCTACACCTTC.

This sequence joins TRBV7-6 and TRBJ1-1; 7 bases agree with TRBD1. The CDR3 contains 14 residues. Germline CDR1 and CDR2: SGHVS and FNYEAQ. V gave up 7 bases and J gave up 3 bases; unmatched junction bases: 8. The CDR3 DNA is TGTGCCAGCAACCAGGCAGGGGGGGACACTGAAGCTTTCTTT. Protein sequence: CASNQAGGDTEAFF. The whole variable domain, remainder taken from reference TRBV7-6 and TRBJ1-1, is GAGVSQSPRYKVTKRGQDVALRCDPISGHVSLYWYRQALGQGPEFLTYFNYEAQQDKSGLPNDRFSAERPEGSISTLTIQRTEQRDSAMYRCASNQAGGDTEAFFGQGTRLTVV.

This rearrangement joins TRBV7-9 to TRBJ2-7; the D is unclear. This CDR3 comprises 15 residues. Per the germline V gene, CDR1 is SEHNR and CDR2 is FQNEAQ (reference sequence). Trimming took 5 bases from V and 1 from J, leaving 15 bases between them. The CDR3 sequence: CASSPKVTTSYEQYF. CDR3 sequence (DNA): TGTGCCAGCAGCCCTAAAGTAACGACGTCCTACGAGCAGTACTTC.